Following are 19 T cell receptor beta chains from one sample sequenced in a study of T-cell memory formation after mild COVID-19. TCRdb fed the 5' RACE reads into MiXCR, producing one record per CDR3 protein. The table lists more than 200,000 distinct CDR3 sequences, about a sixth of them singletons. Sequences were obtained from PBMCs or a T cell subset sorted from them (not recorded which). These receptor sequences come from a man aged 18 to 35 who had mild COVID-19 (a few samples of this study predate the infection). Cell type and time point are not known.

At least ten counts were recorded for this clonotype. This chain links TRBV28 with TRBJ2-1; the match to TRBD1 covers 8 bases. Germline lookup yields CDR1 MDHEN and CDR2 SYDVKM. V lost 4 bases to trimming and J lost 9 bases; unmatched junction nucleotides: 8. This CDR3 has 14 residues. CDR3 nucleotide sequence: TGTGCCAGCAGTTCCTATGGGACAGGTCCTGAGCAGTTCTTC. Translating gives CASSSYGTGPEQFF.

In its sample, this clonotype was seen a few times. The rearrangement links TRBV29-1 to TRBJ2-5; D is unresolved. Trimming removed 4 bases from V and 1 base from J, with 13 bases in between. This CDR3 spans 14 amino acids. CDR1 is SQVTM and CDR2 is ANQGSEA in the germline V gene. Written as DNA, the CDR3 is TGCAGCGTTGCTAGTCTCCTGACCCAAGAGACCCAGTACTTC. This codes for CSVASLLTQETQYF. The full variable domain, rest sourced from reference TRBV29-1 and TRBJ2-5, is SAVISQKPSRDICQRGTSLTIQCQVDSQVTMMFWYRQQPGQSLTLIATANQGSEATYESGFVIDKFPISRPNLTFSTLTVSNMSPEDSSIYLCSVASLLTQETQYFGPGTRLLVL.

The table lists this clonotype with a few counts. The rearrangement joins TRBV28 to TRBJ1-5; D may be TRBD1 (5 bases). The germline V gene has CDR1 MDHEN and CDR2 SYDVKM. The CDR3 is 15 amino acids. The V gene lost 5 bases and the J gene lost 6 bases, with 17 bases spanning the gap. The DNA for the CDR3 is TGTGCCAGCAGTCCGGCGCCTCAGGGAGGTCAGCCCCAGCATTTT. Translated: CASSPAPQGGQPQHF.

This chain uses TRBV7-9 with TRBJ2-3, with 9 bases lining up with TRBD1. The germline gives CDR1 SEHNR, CDR2 FQNEAQ (reference sequence). The V and J ends lost 4 bases and 5 bases, in that order; junction bases with no gene match: 1. The CDR3 spans 13 residues. The CDR3: CASSSGQGDTQYF. The CDR3 region has the DNA TGTGCCAGCAGCTCGGGACAGGGAGATACGCAGTATTTT. The full variable domain, rest sourced from reference TRBV7-9 and TRBJ2-3, is DTGVSQNPRHKITKRGQNVTFRCDPISEHNRLYWYRQTLGQGPEFLTYFQNEAQLEKSRLLSDRFSAERPKGSFSTLEIQRTEQGDSAMYLCASSSGQGDTQYFGPGTRLTVL.

The chain recombines TRBV4-1 with TRBJ1-6; a weak D match, TRBD1 (6 bases). Looked up from germline, CDR1 is MGHRA and CDR2 is YSYEKL. There are 16 residues in the CDR3. Between the trimmed V and J ends, which lost 3 bases and 4 bases, there was a span of 13 bases. CDR3 in amino acids: CASSHPGASYNSPLHF. The DNA of the CDR3 is TGCGCCAGCAGCCATCCGGGGGCCTCATATAATTCACCCCTCCACTTT.

J is TRBJ2-1 and V is TRBV9; 9 positions match TRBD1. The germline V gene encodes CDR1 SGDLS and CDR2 YYNGEE. With V trimmed by 0 bases and J by 6 bases, 7 bases remained unmatched. This CDR3 has 16 amino acids. CDR3 in DNA: TGTGCCAGCAGCGTAGCCCCGGGACAGGGTGGCAATGAGCAGTTCTTC. As protein: CASSVAPGQGGNEQFF.

The chain combines TRBV30 with TRBJ1-3; D is unclear. The CDR3 covers 14 residues. From germline, CDR1 is GTSNPN and CDR2 SVGIG (reference sequence). Trimming took off 5 bases at V and 0 bases at J, with 11 bases between the two ends. The chain's CDR3 is CAWERSRSGNTIYF. The CDR3 bases are TGTGCCTGGGAGAGGAGCCGCTCTGGAAACACCATATATTTT.

The chain carries TRBV5-1 and TRBJ2-3; 7 nucleotides align to TRBD1. The CDR3 consists of 14 residues. The V gene end was trimmed by 6 bases and the J gene end by 3 bases; junction bases not matched to a gene: 7. Looked up from germline, CDR1 is SGHRS and CDR2 is YFSETQ. CDR3 protein: CASKQQGETDTQYF. DNA for the CDR3: TGCGCCAGCAAGCAGCAGGGGGAAACAGATACGCAGTATTTT.

This clonotype was seen ten or more times. Here the CDR3 DNA reads TGTGCCAGCAGCCCGGGGCGGGGAGAGCAGTTCTTC. It translates to CASSPGRGEQFF. The chain has TRBV6-2 or TRBV6-3 and TRBJ2-1; TRBD2 might be the D (6 bases). The CDR3 sequence is 12 residues long. Germline V gene sequence: CDR1 MNHEY, CDR2 SVGEGT. V lost 6 bases and J 10 bases, leaving 13 bases between the germline ends.

This clonotype was seen only once. The J gene is TRBJ2-1, the V gene TRBV24-1; D might be TRBD2 (6 bases). Trimming took 3 bases from V and 8 from J, leaving 19 bases between them. Germline-derived CDR1 and CDR2 are KGHDR and SFDVKD. There are 16 residues in the CDR3. The DNA of the CDR3 is TGTGCCACCAGTGATCACCGGGACTCTTCCCGGGATGAGCAGTTCTTC. Its translation: CATSDHRDSSRDEQFF.

This clonotype was picked up a small number of times. The chain combines TRBV14 with TRBJ2-5; 7 nucleotides match TRBD2. The CDR3 has 15 residues. The V and J ends lost 5 bases and 2 bases, in that order; junction bases with no gene match: 8. The germline CDR1 and CDR2 sequences are SGHDN and FVKESK. The chain's CDR3 is CASSEHQGLQETQYF. The DNA for the CDR3 is TGTGCCAGCAGCGAACATCAGGGACTACAAGAGACCCAGTACTTC.

This sequence joins TRBV7-9 and TRBJ1-4; 10 bases agree with TRBD1. J gave up 8 bases and V 2 bases, and 8 bases lay outside the gene matches. The CDR3 has 16 residues. In germline, CDR1 is SEHNR, CDR2 FQNEAQ (reference sequence). The CDR3 loop is CASSLRDRGLGEKLFF. Written as DNA, the CDR3 is TGTGCCAGCAGCTTACGGGACAGGGGACTGGGGGAAAAACTGTTTTTT.

In its sample, this clonotype was seen a few times. The chain couples TRBV2 to TRBJ2-7; 8 nucleotides match TRBD1. The CDR3 runs 15 residues. V lost 6 bases, J lost 5 bases, and 12 bases stayed unmatched. CDR1 and CDR2 from the germline V gene are SNHLY and FYNNEI. CDR3 in amino acids: CASSSGQGIVDEQYV. The DNA of the CDR3 is TGTGCCAGCAGCTCCGGACAGGGCATCGTCGACGAGCAGTACGTC.

This clonotype showed up just a few times. The chain combines TRBV7-2 with TRBJ2-3; D is undetermined. Germline V CDR1 and CDR2: SGHTA, FQGNSA. The length of the CDR3 is 13 residues. V lost 5 bases and J lost 9, with 15 bases in between. The CDR3 region is CASSPSDLGTQYF. As DNA, the CDR3 is TGTGCCAGCAGCCCCTCCGACCTGGGGACGCAGTATTTT.

This clonotype was found many times. This rearrangement joins TRBV20-1 to TRBJ2-7; D possibly corresponds to TRBD2 (6 bases). CDR3 length equals 11 residues. Trimming cost V 0 bases and J 12 bases, with 12 bases left between them. Germline V gene data show CDR1 as DFQATT and CDR2 as SNEGSKA (reference sequence). The CDR3 DNA reads as TGCAGTGCTAGAGATCTTCGGGGGATGTACTTC. Translating it yields CSARDLRGMYF.

This clonotype was seen a handful of times. V gene TRBV7-2 combines with J gene TRBJ2-3; 8 bases line up with TRBD2. CDR1 is SGHTA and CDR2 is FQGNSA in the germline V gene. This CDR3 spans 16 amino acids. V was clipped by 5 bases and J by 1 base; unmatched bases: 8. CDR3 protein: CASSVQRGRGTDTQYF. The DNA of the CDR3 is TGTGCCAGCAGCGTCCAGCGGGGGCGGGGCACAGATACGCAGTATTTT.

The V and J genes are TRBV12-3 or TRBV12-4 and TRBJ2-1; 7 nucleotides line up with TRBD1. The V segment lost 6 bases and the J segment 6 bases; nucleotides outside the gene matches: 8. The CDR3 loop spans 14 amino acids. CDR3 coding DNA: TGTGCCAGCAGCCTAGGGGACAGCCTCAATGAGCAGTTCTTC. Translation: CASSLGDSLNEQFF.

The chain employs TRBV5-1 and TRBJ1-2; D is perhaps TRBD1 (6 bases). Germline lookup yields CDR1 SGHRS and CDR2 YFSETQ. The CDR3 runs 16 residues. The V gene lost 3 bases and the J gene lost 4 bases, with 19 bases spanning the gap. The CDR3 DNA reads TGCGCCAGCAGCTCCTCCGGGACACCAAGGAGCTATGGCTACACCTTC. Amino acid sequence: CASSSSGTPRSYGYTF.

The rearrangement joins TRBV2 to TRBJ1-6, with 8 bases that match TRBD1. Trimming took 7 bases from V and 10 from J; bases not matched to a gene: 9. CDR1 SNHLY and CDR2 FYNNEI come from the germline V gene. This CDR3 spans 14 amino acids. CDR3 sequence (DNA): TGTGCCAGCACCGACAGGGGAAAAGGATCACCCCTCCACTTT. Translated, it gives CASTDRGKGSPLHF.